Presented here are 26 T cell receptor beta chains from one specimen sequenced in a study of T-cell reconstitution after alpha-beta-depleted transplantation in children. This sample's TCRbeta library carried unique molecular identifier barcodes. TCRdb reprocessed the PCR reads with MiXCR, giving one entry per CDR3 protein. The repertoire holds around 450,000 distinct CDR3 sequences, with over 40% as singletons. This material consisted of PBMCs, taken before TCRalphabeta/CD19-depleted stem cell transplant. These receptors were taken from a girl aged 2-10 years with aplastic anemia, due to receive a stem cell transplant.

In this sample, this clonotype turned up many times. The CDR3 region is CASSSPYRTGSTDTQYF. The CDR3 region has the DNA TGTGCCAGCAGCTCCCCATACCGGACAGGGAGCACAGATACGCAGTATTTT. V is TRBV7-9 and J is TRBJ2-3; 8 nucleotides line up with TRBD1. With 4 bases clipped from V and 0 bases from J, the junction kept 9 bases outside the gene matches. The CDR3 covers 17 residues. Germline V gives CDR1 SEHNR, CDR2 FQNEAQ (reference sequence).

CDR3 protein: CASSLGSASNQPQHF. CDR3 nucleotides: TGTGCCAGCAGCTTAGGGAGCGCCAGCAATCAGCCCCAGCATTTT. The chain uses TRBV7-2 and TRBJ1-5; D uncertain. Deletions cut 1 base from V and 1 base from J, with 8 bases between. Germline CDR1 reads SGHTA; CDR2 reads FQGNSA. CDR3 length equals 15 residues.

This clonotype came up many times. V usage is TRBV20-1 and J usage is TRBJ2-7, with D perhaps TRBD1 (6 bases). V was shortened by 0 bases and J by 1 base, with 7 bases between the two germline ends. The CDR3 runs 13 residues. CDR1 DFQATT and CDR2 SNEGSKA come from the germline V gene (reference sequence). The DNA for the CDR3 is TGCAGTGCTAGAGAGAGGGGGTCCTACGAGCAGTACTTC. It yields the protein CSARERGSYEQYF.

This clonotype was detected only a few times. CDR3 sequence reads: CSVVTGGTEAFF. The CDR3 DNA reads TGCAGCGTTGTAACAGGGGGAACTGAAGCTTTCTTT. This chain uses TRBV29-1 with TRBJ1-1; 8 bases agree with TRBD1. Trimming at V came to 4 bases and at J to 5 bases, leaving 3 bases not matched to a gene. CDR1 and CDR2 (germline): SQVTM, ANQGSEA. The CDR3 consists of 12 residues.

This clonotype showed up just a few times. J is TRBJ2-7 and V is TRBV20-1, with 8 bases aligning to TRBD1. This CDR3 is built from 12 residues. The germline V gene encodes CDR1 DFQATT and CDR2 SNEGSKA (reference sequence). The CDR3 coding sequence is TGCGCTTACAGGGGGGAGGCCTACGAGCAGTACTTC. It is translated as CAYRGEAYEQYF.

There are many counts of this clonotype. This CDR3 reads CSVGGQYNQPQHF. CDR3 nucleotide sequence: TGCAGTGTTGGGGGACAGTACAATCAGCCCCAGCATTTT. V is TRBV20-1 and J is TRBJ1-5; 7 bases fit TRBD1. J lost 3 bases, V lost 7 bases, and 6 bases had no gene match. The length of the CDR3 is 13 residues. Germline CDR1 is DFQATT and CDR2 is SNEGSKA (reference sequence).

The V and J genes are TRBV7-6 and TRBJ2-1; possibly TRBD1 for D (5 bases). This CDR3 has 15 amino acids. Per the germline V gene, CDR1 is SGHVS and CDR2 is FNYEAQ. Trimming cost V 2 bases and J 3 bases, with 11 bases left between them. The CDR3 region has the DNA TGTGCCAGCAGCTTAAGTGGGGCCCTCTACAATGAGCAGTTCTTC. This sequence encodes CASSLSGALYNEQFF.

The chain uses TRBV20-1 and TRBJ2-4; D assignment may be TRBD1 or TRBD2 (5 bases each). CDR3 length: 16 residues. Trimming shortened V by 6 bases and J by 3 bases, and 21 bases separated the two germline ends. CDR1 DFQATT and CDR2 SNEGSKA come from the germline V gene (reference sequence). The CDR3 DNA follows: TGCAGTGCCCCGAACCCAGGGAGATCTAACAAAAACATTCAGTACTTC. Translated: CSAPNPGRSNKNIQYF.

This clonotype came up once. The chain carries TRBV4-1 and TRBJ2-1; 9 bases agree with TRBD1. With 4 bases clipped from V and 10 bases from J, the junction kept 8 bases outside the gene matches. Germline V gene lookup returns CDR1 MGHRA and CDR2 YSYEKL. CDR3 length equals 14 residues. The CDR3 sequence: CASSRTQGAGEQFF. The CDR3 bases are TGCGCCAGCAGCCGGACACAGGGGGCAGGGGAGCAGTTCTTC.

V gene TRBV12-3 or TRBV12-4 combines with J gene TRBJ2-3; 8 bases agree with TRBD1. This CDR3 spans 14 amino acids. Trimming at V came to 5 bases and at J to 7 bases, leaving 8 bases not matched to a gene. The CDR3 region is CASSKPDRAHTQYF. CDR3 DNA sequence: TGTGCCAGCAGTAAGCCGGACAGGGCCCATACGCAGTATTTT.

This clonotype was seen at least ten times. The gene calls are TRBV5-5 and TRBJ2-1, with no clear D. There are 15 residues in the CDR3. Germline CDR1 and CDR2: SGHKS and YYEKEE (reference sequence). V lost 0 bases and J lost 4, with 11 bases in between. CDR3 in DNA: TGTGCCAGCAGCTTGGAAGGAGACCAATACAATGAGCAGTTCTTC. This sequence encodes CASSLEGDQYNEQFF.

V is TRBV20-1 and J is TRBJ2-3; TRBD2 matches at 9 bases. The length of the CDR3 is 14 residues. Losses at the gene ends were 4 bases for V and 2 bases for J; bases not matched to a gene: 4. Germline loops: CDR1 DFQATT, CDR2 SNEGSKA (reference sequence). The CDR3: CSAIGTSFTDTQYF. CDR3 DNA: TGCAGTGCTATAGGGACTAGCTTCACAGATACGCAGTATTTT.

This rearrangement joins TRBV29-1 to TRBJ1-1; tentative D call: TRBD1 (6 bases). CDR3 length: 14 amino acids. Germline-derived CDR1 and CDR2 are SQVTM and ANQGSEA. The V end lost 0 bases, the J end lost 5 bases, and 13 bases lay between the germline ends. CDR3 amino acids: CSVEDRGRGTEAFF. The CDR3 nucleotides read TGCAGCGTTGAAGATCGGGGGCGCGGGACTGAAGCTTTCTTT.

Many counts were recorded for this clonotype. The rearrangement uses TRBV10-3 and TRBJ2-2; D is unresolved. The germline V and J ends were trimmed by 6 bases and 7 bases, with 12 bases remaining between them. Germline V gene sequence: CDR1 ENHRY, CDR2 SYGVKD. The length of the CDR3 is 13 residues. The DNA for the CDR3 is TGTGCCATCAGGGGCGCCCCCGACGGGGAGCTGTTTTTT. Encoded protein: CAIRGAPDGELFF.

CDR3 region: CASGPTRRENTEAFF. The CDR3 nucleotides are TGTGCCAGCGGACCTACCCGACGCGAGAACACTGAAGCTTTCTTT. This chain connects TRBV7-9 to TRBJ1-1; D uncertain. Trimming stripped 8 bases from V and 1 base from J, with 17 bases between. The germline gives CDR1 SEHNR, CDR2 FQNEAQ (reference sequence). The CDR3 runs 15 residues.

This sequence joins TRBV28 and TRBJ2-6; D is possibly TRBD1 or TRBD2 (5 bases each). Germline V gene data show CDR1 as MDHEN and CDR2 as SYDVKM. Trimming removed 6 bases at V and 2 bases at J, with 14 bases between. The CDR3 is 16 residues long. DNA for the CDR3: TGTGCCAGCAGAGGCGGGTTGGGGGCTGGGGCCAACGTCCTGACTTTC. This sequence encodes CASRGGLGAGANVLTF.

This clonotype came up a few times. Here the CDR3 reads CASSLTGSEQYF. CDR3 nucleotides: TGTGCCAGCAGCCTGACAGGGAGCGAGCAGTACTTC. This chain connects TRBV9 to TRBJ2-7; 7 nucleotides agree with TRBD1. V shed 4 bases, J shed 6 bases, and the junction held 4 bases outside the gene matches. CDR1 and CDR2 (germline): SGDLS, YYNGEE. The CDR3 extends over 12 amino acids. Full variable domain (missing parts from reference TRBV9 and TRBJ2-7): DSGVTQTPKHLITATGQRVTLRCSPRSGDLSVYWYQQSLDQGLQFLIQYYNGEERAKGNILERFSAQQFPDLHSELNLSSLELGDSALYFCASSLTGSEQYFGPGTRLTVT.

This clonotype was counted only a few times. The chain uses TRBV5-6 and TRBJ2-7; 9 bases align to TRBD1. This CDR3 contains 15 residues. The J segment lost 3 bases and the V segment lost 3 bases, leaving 7 bases of the junction unmatched. Looked up from germline, CDR1 is SGHDT and CDR2 is YYEEEE. The CDR3 loop reads CASSSMTGGFYEQYF. CDR3 DNA sequence: TGTGCCAGCAGCTCTATGACAGGGGGATTCTACGAGCAGTACTTC. Looking up the rest from reference TRBV5-6 and TRBJ2-7 gives the full variable domain: DAGVTQSPTHLIKTRGQQVTLRCSPKSGHDTVSWYQQALGQGPQFIFQYYEEEERQRGNFPDRFSGHQFPNYSSELNVNALLLGDSALYLCASSSMTGGFYEQYFGPGTRLTVT.

This chain uses TRBV3-1 with TRBJ2-2, with TRBD2 matching over 13 bases. The CDR3 runs 15 residues. After removal of 11 bases from V and 7 bases from J, the junction contained 10 bases not matched to a gene. The germline CDR1 and CDR2 sequences are LGHDT and YNNKEL (reference sequence). The CDR3 sequence: CASFGLAGVNGELFF. The CDR3 nucleotides read TGTGCCTCCTTTGGACTAGCGGGAGTTAACGGGGAGCTGTTTTTT.

V is TRBV5-1 and J is TRBJ2-7, with D hard to call. CDR1 SGHRS and CDR2 YFSETQ come from the germline V gene. The CDR3 extends over 12 amino acids. V gave up 4 bases and J gave up 4 bases, with 9 bases separating them. Here the CDR3 DNA reads TGCGCCAGCAGCATGACACGTTACGAGCAGTACTTC. Its translation is CASSMTRYEQYF.

The sample holds a few counts of this clonotype. This chain uses TRBV6-5 with TRBJ2-2; TRBD1 or TRBD2 may be the D gene (5 bases each). CDR1 and CDR2 (germline): MNHEY, SVGAGI. V lost 2 bases, J lost 4 bases, and 11 bases lay in between. The CDR3 loop spans 15 amino acids. The CDR3 reads CASSYGVGVTGELFF. The CDR3, as DNA: TGTGCCAGCAGTTACGGGGTGGGGGTCACCGGGGAGCTGTTTTTT.

This clonotype was counted ten times or more. In DNA form, the CDR3 reads TGCGCCAGCAGCTTGTCTACAGCCGAGCAGTACTTC. It yields the protein CASSLSTAEQYF. The chain couples TRBV5-1 to TRBJ2-7; no clear D gene. CDR3 length equals 12 residues. CDR1 SGHRS and CDR2 YFSETQ come from the germline V gene. V was cut by 1 base and J by 6 bases, with 8 bases left in between.

This clonotype appeared many times. The rearrangement uses TRBV6-5 and TRBJ2-5; tentatively, D is TRBD1 (5 bases). Trimming removed 0 bases at V and 1 base at J, with 6 bases between. This CDR3 contains 14 residues. The germline V gene encodes CDR1 MNHEY and CDR2 SVGAGI. CDR3 coding DNA: TGTGCCAGCAGTTACTCGACAGCCCAAGAGACCCAGTACTTC. Its protein product is CASSYSTAQETQYF.

This clonotype was detected ten times or more. This chain uses TRBV7-8 with TRBJ2-7; maybe TRBD1 (6 bases). Germline values: CDR1 SGHVS, CDR2 FQNEAQ. V was trimmed by 4 bases and J by 4 bases, leaving 11 bases between them. This CDR3 spans 13 amino acids. In nucleotides, the CDR3 is TGTGCCAGCAGCTGGCGGACAGCGTACGAGCAGTACTTC. This gives the protein CASSWRTAYEQYF.

The gene calls are TRBV5-1 and TRBJ2-5; 7 bases are shared with TRBD2. The CDR3 runs 16 residues. Germline trimming cut 0 bases from V and 4 bases from J; bases unmatched to any gene: 9. Germline V CDR1 and CDR2: SGHRS, YFSETQ. CDR3 in DNA: TGCGCCAGCAGCTTGGTGTGGGGGGGAGCCTCAGAGACCCAGTACTTC. Its protein is CASSLVWGGASETQYF.

This clonotype showed up many times. The chain uses TRBV18 and TRBJ2-7; TRBD2 is a possible D gene (6 bases). CDR1 is KGHSH, CDR2 LQKENI, per germline. CDR3 size: 18 residues. The V end was cut by 3 bases, the J end by 4 bases, with 25 bases between. Here the CDR3 DNA reads TGTGCCAGCTCACCCTCAGCGAGGGCCCAGGAGGGCATTTACGAGCAGTACTTC. The encoded protein is CASSPSARAQEGIYEQYF.